This T cell receptor (beta chain) was captured by sequencing in a study of cytomegalovirus exposure and HLA in healthy donors. Across the whole study: Early released data comprised some 91 million unique TCRs from HLA-typed donors. Study-level points and caveats: Highly shared sequence variants in one cluster were likely a sequencing artifact. Cytomegalovirus association was listed for approximately 150 TCR beta chains.

To note about this clone: Its specificity is not known.

Trimming removed 5 bases from V and 10 bases from J, with 17 bases in between. The CDR3 is made up of 13 amino acids. Germline V gene sequence: CDR1 MNHEY, CDR2 SVGAGI. The PCR contained 60 Vbeta and 13 Jbeta primers. Here immunoSEQ multiplex PCR was the method, and the copy in TCRdb shows in-frame clones only, minus some. The profile shows approximately 35,000 clones, roughly 67% of them singletons. The clonotype originates from a middle-aged man in good health and CMV-seropositive. Sequenced input: PBMCs. The chain carries TRBV6-5 and TRBJ2-5; D is perhaps TRBD2 (6 bases). In DNA, the CDR3 is TGTGCCAGCAGTCCCGGGCCCTTCGGGAGCCAGTACTTC. Its protein is CASSPGPFGSQYF.